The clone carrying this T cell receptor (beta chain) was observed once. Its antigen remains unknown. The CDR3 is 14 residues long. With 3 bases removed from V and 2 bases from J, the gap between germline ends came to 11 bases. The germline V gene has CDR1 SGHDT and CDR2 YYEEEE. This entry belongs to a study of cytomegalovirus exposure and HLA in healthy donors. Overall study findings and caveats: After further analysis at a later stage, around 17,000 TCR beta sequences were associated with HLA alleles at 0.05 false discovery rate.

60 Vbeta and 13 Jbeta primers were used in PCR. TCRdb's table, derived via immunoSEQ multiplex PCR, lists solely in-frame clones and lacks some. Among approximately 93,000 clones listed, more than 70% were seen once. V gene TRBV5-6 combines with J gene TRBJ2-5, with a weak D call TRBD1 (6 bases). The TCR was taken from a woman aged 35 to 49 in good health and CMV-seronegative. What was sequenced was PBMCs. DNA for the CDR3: TGTGCCAGCAGCTCCTCAGGGGCGCAAGAGACCCAGTACTTC. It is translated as CASSSSGAQETQYF.